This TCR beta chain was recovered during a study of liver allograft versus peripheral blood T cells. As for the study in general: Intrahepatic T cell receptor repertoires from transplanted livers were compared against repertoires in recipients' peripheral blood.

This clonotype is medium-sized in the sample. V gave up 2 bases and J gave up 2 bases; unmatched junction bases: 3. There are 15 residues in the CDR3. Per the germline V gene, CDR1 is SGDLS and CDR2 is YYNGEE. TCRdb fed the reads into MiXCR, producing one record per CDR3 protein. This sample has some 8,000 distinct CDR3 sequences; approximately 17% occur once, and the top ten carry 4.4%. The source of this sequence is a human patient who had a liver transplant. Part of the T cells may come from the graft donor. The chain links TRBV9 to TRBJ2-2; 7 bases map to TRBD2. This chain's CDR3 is CASSVASGNTGELFF. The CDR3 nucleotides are TGTGCCAGCAGCGTGGCTAGCGGCAACACCGGGGAGCTGTTTTTT.